This T cell receptor beta chain was captured in a study of shared clonotypes between healthy human individuals. The study, taken as a whole, reports: Naive subsets usually exceeded memory subsets in estimated richness.

CD8 cells classed as naive were CD45RO-negative and positively selected for CCR7, excluding terminally differentiated effector memory CD45RA+ cells. The test was conducted at deep level. The authors distributed each subset's genomic DNA evenly over several immunoSEQ plates. Replicate PCRs run on sorted subsets employed approximately 0.2 ug DNA, about 27,000 T cell genomes. TCRdb keeps only in-frame clones here, not all; method: immunoSEQ multiplex PCR. The sample comprises about 2 million clones, roughly 94% of which are singletons, and around 1.1% rests with the top ten. A note on this clone: The target antigen is unknown.

Trimming at V came to 7 bases and at J to 0 bases, leaving 14 bases not matched to a gene. The CDR3 covers 17 residues. Germline loops: CDR1 SQVTM, CDR2 ANQGSEA. Sequencing input: naive CD8+ T cells sorted from blood. The TCR sequence derives from a man aged 18-30 years in good health. The chain links TRBV29-1 to TRBJ2-4; 8 bases map to TRBD1. For the CDR3, the DNA is TGCAGCGGGACCGGGACAGGAATTTTCCTAGCCAAAAACATTCAGTACTTC. Its translation is CSGTGTGIFLAKNIQYF.